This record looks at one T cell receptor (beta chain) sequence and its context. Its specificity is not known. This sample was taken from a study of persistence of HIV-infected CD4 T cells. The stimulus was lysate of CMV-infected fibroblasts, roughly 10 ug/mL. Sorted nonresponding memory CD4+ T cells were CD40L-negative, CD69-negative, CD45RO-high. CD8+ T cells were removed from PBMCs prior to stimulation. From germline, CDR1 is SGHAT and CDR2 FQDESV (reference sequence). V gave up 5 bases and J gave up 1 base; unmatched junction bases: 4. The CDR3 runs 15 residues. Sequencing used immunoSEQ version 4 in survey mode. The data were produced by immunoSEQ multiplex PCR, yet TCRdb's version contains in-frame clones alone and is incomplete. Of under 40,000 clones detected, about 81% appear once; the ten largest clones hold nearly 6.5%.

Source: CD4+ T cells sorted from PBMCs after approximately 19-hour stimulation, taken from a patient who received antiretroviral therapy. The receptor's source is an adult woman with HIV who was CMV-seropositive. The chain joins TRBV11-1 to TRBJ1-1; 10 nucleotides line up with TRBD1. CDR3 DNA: TGTGCCAGCAGCCCCCGGACAGGGGGGAACACTGAAGCTTTCTTT. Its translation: CASSPRTGGNTEAFF.